This T cell receptor beta chain is drawn from a study of T cell responses to AZD1222 COVID-19 vaccine. Method: immunoSEQ multiplex PCR; TCRdb's copy keeps in-frame clones and lacks some. The sample shows some 140,000 clones, about 90% of them seen only once. Study-level findings and limits: Females made up more of the donors, who were largely white British, and clonal diversity may have come out too low.

Second-dose intervals of approximately 4 or approximately 12 weeks were pooled. As to this clone: No antigen is known for it.

This clonotype was sampled from an adult who received the AZD1222 COVID-19 vaccine. The input for sequencing was peripheral blood, taken 28 days after the second AZD1222 dose.

The CDR3 DNA follows: TGTGCCAGTAGGAATCCAGGGTGGACTGAAGCTTTCTTT. Translation gives CASRNPGWTEAFF. The rearrangement links TRBV19 to TRBJ1-1; possible D gene TRBD1, 5 bases. Between the trimmed V and J ends, which lost 6 bases and 5 bases, there was a span of 13 bases. The CDR3 has 13 residues. In germline, CDR1 is LNHDA, CDR2 SQIVND (reference sequence).